These 22 T cell receptor beta chains share one sample of origin, sequenced in a study of blood T cell repertoires in COVID-19. Using immunoSEQ multiplex PCR, the repertoire was profiled, and TCRdb retains in-frame clones only, with some absent. The table records some 160,000 clones, 85% to 90% of them present only once. Sequenced input: PBMCs or T cells enriched from blood (not recorded which). These receptors all come from a woman in her 50s who had recovered from COVID-19.

The genes are TRBV7-7 and TRBJ1-6; 9 bases fit TRBD1. CDR1 is SSHAT and CDR2 is FNYEAQ in the germline V gene (reference sequence). Trimming took 5 bases from V and 7 from J; bases not matched to a gene: 6. This CDR3 comprises 15 residues. CDR3 region: CASSPGTGPNSPLHF. The CDR3, as DNA: TGTGCCAGCAGCCCCGGGACAGGGCCCAATTCACCCCTCCACTTT.

The rearrangement links TRBV5-1 to TRBJ1-4; D call uncertain. The CDR3 totals 14 residues. CDR1 and CDR2 from the germline V gene are SGHRS and YFSETQ. The V end lost 0 bases, the J end lost 0 bases, and 3 bases lay between the germline ends. The CDR3 sequence is CASSLAATNEKLFF. The CDR3 DNA reads TGCGCCAGCAGCTTGGCTGCAACTAATGAAAAACTGTTTTTT.

This clone showed up just a few times. V usage is TRBV2 and J usage is TRBJ2-7; 7 positions agree with TRBD2. Unmatched junction bases numbered 11, after V lost 3 bases and J lost 3 bases. Germline V gene data show CDR1 as SNHLY and CDR2 as FYNNEI. CDR3 size: 16 residues. The CDR3 coding sequence is TGTGCCAGCAGTGATGGCTTACGAGGGAGGGGCTACGAGCAGTACTTC. It codes for CASSDGLRGRGYEQYF.

Comment on this clone: The same CDR3 is also encoded by other DNA sequences in this sample. This chain joins TRBV18 and TRBJ2-5; D remains ambiguous. Germline assignment: CDR1 KGHSH and CDR2 LQKENI. CDR3 length equals 13 residues. V was shortened by 0 bases and J by 4 bases, with 6 bases between the two germline ends. This chain's CDR3 is CASSPPVRETQYF. The CDR3 DNA follows: TGTGCCAGCTCACCACCGGTCAGAGAGACCCAGTACTTC.

V gene TRBV5-4 combines with J gene TRBJ2-2; D call uncertain. The ends were cut back, 0 bases at V and 3 bases at J, with 6 bases in the middle. The CDR3 loop spans 14 amino acids. Germline CDR1 SGHNT, CDR2 YYREEE (reference sequence). CDR3 protein: CASSLARDTGELFF. CDR3 sequence (DNA): TGTGCCAGCAGCTTGGCCCGGGACACCGGGGAGCTGTTTTTT. The full variable domain, with the rest looked up from reference TRBV5-4 and TRBJ2-2, is ETGVTQSPTHLIKTRGQQVTLRCSSQSGHNTVSWYQQALGQGPQFIFQYYREEENGRGNFPPRFSGLQFPNYSSELNVNALELDDSALYLCASSLARDTGELFFGEGSRLTVL.

This rearrangement joins TRBV3-1 (or the pseudogene TRBV3-2) to TRBJ2-3, with TRBD1 identical over 9 bases. Germline CDR1 reads LGHDT; CDR2 reads YNNKEL (reference sequence). J lost 5 bases, V lost 2 bases, and 5 bases had no gene match. The CDR3 consists of 15 residues. CDR3 nucleotide sequence: TGTGCCAGCAGCCAACCAGGGACAGGGAAAGATACGCAGTATTTT. This sequence encodes CASSQPGTGKDTQYF.

This chain connects TRBV27 to TRBJ2-3; possible D gene TRBD2, 6 bases. The CDR3 is 15 residues long. V lost 3 bases, J lost 6 bases, and 16 bases lay in between. Germline V lookup: CDR1 MNHEY, CDR2 SMNVEV (reference sequence). CDR3 nucleotides: TGTGCCAGCAGTTTGGCGGGGTCCCTTGCCGATACGCAGTATTTT. Translation: CASSLAGSLADTQYF.

The chain carries TRBV7-9 and TRBJ1-2; no definite D call. V was clipped by 6 bases and J by 6 bases, with 14 bases between them. Per the germline V gene, CDR1 is SEHNR and CDR2 is FQNEAQ (reference sequence). There are 13 residues in the CDR3. CDR3 in amino acids: CASSRRFDDGYTF. CDR3 coding DNA: TGTGCCAGCAGTCGGAGGTTTGACGATGGCTACACCTTC.

Only a few counts were recorded for this clone. This rearrangement joins TRBV5-4 to TRBJ2-5; 8 positions agree with TRBD2. The length of the CDR3 is 15 residues. Unmatched junction bases numbered 8, after V lost 2 bases and J lost 5 bases. Germline CDR1 is SGHNT and CDR2 is YYREEE (reference sequence). CDR3 in DNA: TGTGCCAGCAGCTTTCGCGGGGGGCTGGGGGAGACCCAGTACTTC. Protein product: CASSFRGGLGETQYF.

This clone was counted at least ten times. The genes are TRBV12-5 and TRBJ2-2; TRBD2 aligns across 14 bases. Germline values: CDR1 LGHNT, CDR2 FRNRAP. CDR3 length equals 23 residues. The V gene end was trimmed by 3 bases and the J gene end by 1 base; junction bases not matched to a gene: 19. CDR3 sequence reads: CASGFNDRVGLAGGPLNTGELFF. The CDR3 coding sequence is TGTGCTAGTGGTTTTAATGACCGGGTTGGACTAGCGGGGGGACCCCTGAACACCGGGGAGCTGTTTTTT.

V gene TRBV15 combines with J gene TRBJ2-1; D might be TRBD1 (7 bases). Germline V gene lookup returns CDR1 LNHNV and CDR2 YYDKDF (reference sequence). The CDR3 is made up of 13 amino acids. V was clipped by 6 bases and J by 4 bases, with 10 bases between them. The CDR3 loop is CATRRDSYNEQFF. CDR3 in DNA: TGTGCCACCAGGCGGGACAGTTACAATGAGCAGTTCTTC.

This clone was recorded a few times. The CDR3 here is CASSFSQGIHLNTEAFF. As DNA, the CDR3 is TGTGCCAGCAGCTTCAGCCAGGGGATTCATTTGAACACTGAAGCTTTCTTT. The chain couples TRBV5-6 to TRBJ1-1; a weak D match, TRBD1 (6 bases). Trimming took off 2 bases at V and 0 bases at J, with 17 bases between the two ends. The CDR3 runs 17 residues. CDR1 SGHDT and CDR2 YYEEEE come from the germline V gene.

The chain combines TRBV4-2 with TRBJ2-1; TRBD2 agrees at 10 bases. The CDR3 contains 17 residues. Germline CDR1 and CDR2: LGHNA and YNFKEQ. V was pared by 1 base and J by 8 bases, with 11 bases of the junction left unmatched. In DNA, the CDR3 is TGTGCCAGCAGCCAAGCGGGAACAGCGGGGGGGGCATATGAGCAGTTCTTC. Protein: CASSQAGTAGGAYEQFF.

This chain joins TRBV10-2 and TRBJ1-1, with a tentative D call TRBD1 (6 bases). The CDR3 has 16 residues. Per the germline V gene, CDR1 is WSHSY and CDR2 is SAAADI. Trimming shortened V by 4 bases and J by 5 bases, and 20 bases separated the two germline ends. CDR3 sequence: CASSGRGTQGGTEAFF. CDR3 DNA: TGCGCCAGCAGTGGGCGGGGTACACAGGGAGGGACTGAAGCTTTCTTT.

The J gene is TRBJ1-1, the V gene TRBV18, with D maybe TRBD1 (6 bases). The CDR3 runs to 13 residues. Trimming stripped 1 base from V and 8 bases from J, with 11 bases between. Germline CDR1 and CDR2: KGHSH and LQKENI. CDR3 nucleotides: TGTGCCAGCTCACCACTAGTGGACAGAGAAGCTTTCTTT. Encoded protein: CASSPLVDREAFF.

The chain employs TRBV5-5 and TRBJ2-1, with D maybe TRBD1 (6 bases). The CDR3 length is 15 residues. Germline CDR1 reads SGHKS; CDR2 reads YYEKEE (reference sequence). Trimming shortened V by 3 bases and J by 0 bases, and 10 bases separated the two germline ends. The CDR3 reads CASSSTGSSYNEQFF. CDR3 nucleotide sequence: TGTGCCAGCAGCTCCACAGGGAGCTCCTACAATGAGCAGTTCTTC. Combining the CDR3 with reference TRBV5-5 and TRBJ2-1 gives the whole variable domain DAGVTQSPTHLIKTRGQQVTLRCSPISGHKSVSWYQQVLGQGPQFIFQYYEKEERGRGNFPDRFSARQFPNYSSELNVNALLLGDSALYLCASSSTGSSYNEQFFGPGTRLTVL.

This clone was seen a single time. The chain has TRBV2 and TRBJ2-2, with D perhaps TRBD1 (5 bases). This CDR3 has 14 residues. V was trimmed by 6 bases and J by 4 bases, leaving 12 bases between them. Germline V gene data show CDR1 as SNHLY and CDR2 as FYNNEI. The CDR3, as DNA: TGTGCCAGCAGGACAGTTGTGGGCACCGGGGAGCTGTTTTTT. Protein: CASRTVVGTGELFF.

This rearrangement joins TRBV6-1 to TRBJ1-5, with D hard to call. CDR1 is MNHNS, CDR2 SASEGT, per germline. V shed 3 bases and J shed 3 bases, with 9 bases lying between them. This CDR3 region has 14 residues. Written as DNA, the CDR3 is TGTGCCAGCAGTGACGGCGGGTTCAATCAGCCCCAGCATTTT. Amino acids: CASSDGGFNQPQHF.

The J gene is TRBJ1-5, the V gene TRBV7-8, with D uncertain. Germline V gives CDR1 SGHVS, CDR2 FQNEAQ. Trimming took 5 bases from V and 1 from J, leaving 3 bases between them. The CDR3 consists of 12 residues. DNA of the CDR3: TGTGCCAGCAGCCTAAGCAATCAGCCCCAGCATTTT. It yields the protein CASSLSNQPQHF. Filled out from reference TRBV7-8 and TRBJ1-5, the complete variable domain reads GAGVSQSPRYKVAKRGQDVALRCDPISGHVSLFWYQQALGQGPEFLTYFQNEAQLDKSGLPSDRFFAERPEGSVSTLKIQRTQQEDSAVYLCASSLSNQPQHFGDGTRLSIL.

This chain connects TRBV6-2 or TRBV6-3 to TRBJ2-5, with TRBD1 as a possible D gene (5 bases). This CDR3 comprises 11 residues. Germline loops: CDR1 MNHEY, CDR2 SVGEGT. Trimming cost V 5 bases and J 10 bases, with 11 bases left between them. CDR3 sequence reads: CASSHGHDQYF. The CDR3 DNA follows: TGTGCCAGCAGTCACGGACATGACCAGTACTTC.

This clone was observed a handful of times. J is TRBJ1-1 and V is TRBV19; the D gene is possibly TRBD1 (5 bases). Germline assignment: CDR1 LNHDA and CDR2 SQIVND (reference sequence). This CDR3 contains 13 residues. V was trimmed by 4 bases and J by 2 bases, leaving 8 bases between them. CDR3 nucleotides: TGTGCCAGTAGTAACCAGGGCAACACTGAAGCTTTCTTT. Translating gives CASSNQGNTEAFF.

V usage is TRBV15 and J usage is TRBJ2-5; D remains unclear. Per germline, CDR1 LNHNV and CDR2 YYDKDF (reference sequence). The V end lost 0 bases, the J end lost 2 bases, and 10 bases lay between the germline ends. This CDR3 spans 15 amino acids. For the CDR3, the DNA is TGTGCCACCAGCAGAGAGGTAGCTTCTCAAGAGACCCAGTACTTC. Its protein product is CATSREVASQETQYF.